The clone carrying this T cell receptor beta chain was seen only a few times. No antigen is known for it. TCRdb itself ran the reads through MiXCR, one entry per CDR3 protein. The sample consists of about 78,000 distinct CDR3 sequences, approximately 40% of them appearing once. The record originates from a study of T cell repertoires in cytomegalovirus infection. The wider study: Peptides in the study included HLA-C-restricted and HLA-B-restricted CMV epitopes. Carrying CMV and the relevant HLA type showed in public TCR beta signatures.

Study outcomes and limitations: HLA-C-restricted CMV clonotypes gave the most frequent clonotype in two of eight donors.

The V end was cut by 1 base, the J end by 2 bases, with 10 bases between. Germline lookup yields CDR1 SNHLY and CDR2 FYNNEI. The CDR3 extends over 15 amino acids. The sequence was collected from a human donor in good health (CMV status not recorded). Some clones in this sample may be carry-over from other donors' samples. The chain joins TRBV2 to TRBJ2-3; no definite D call. The source was CD8+ T cells from cultured PBMCs, collected from culture after CMV antigen stimulation. The CDR3 loop reads CASSEGTFYTDTQYF. In DNA, the CDR3 is TGTGCCAGCAGTGAAGGGACGTTCTACACAGATACGCAGTATTTT.